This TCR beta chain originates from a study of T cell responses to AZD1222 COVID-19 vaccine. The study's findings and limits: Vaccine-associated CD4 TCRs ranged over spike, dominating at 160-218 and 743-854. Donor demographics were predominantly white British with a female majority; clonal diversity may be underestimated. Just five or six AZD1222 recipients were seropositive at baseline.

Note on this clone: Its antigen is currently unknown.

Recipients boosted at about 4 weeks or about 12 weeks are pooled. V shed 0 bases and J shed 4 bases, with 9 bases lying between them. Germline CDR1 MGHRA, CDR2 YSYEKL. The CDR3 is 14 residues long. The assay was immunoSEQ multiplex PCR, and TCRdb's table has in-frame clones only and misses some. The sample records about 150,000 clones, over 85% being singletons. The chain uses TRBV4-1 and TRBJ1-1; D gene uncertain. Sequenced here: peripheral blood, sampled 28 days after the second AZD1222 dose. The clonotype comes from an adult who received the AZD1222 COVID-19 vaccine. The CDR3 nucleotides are TGCGCCAGCAGCCAAGAGTCGGGGTCCACTGAAGCTTTCTTT. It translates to CASSQESGSTEAFF.